This T cell receptor (beta chain) was documented in a study of blood T cell repertoires in COVID-19. Assay used: immunoSEQ multiplex PCR; TCRdb lists only in-frame clones, some missing. The sample yields hundreds of thousands of clones, 86% seen once. This clone appeared a single time. Different DNA sequences within this sample yield the same CDR3. V was cut by 5 bases and J by 0 bases, with 7 bases left in between. The CDR3 has 13 amino acids. The chain couples TRBV12-3 or TRBV12-4 to TRBJ1-1; D unclear. Sequenced input: peripheral blood. This receptor was taken from a woman under 40 with active or convalescent COVID-19. CDR3 amino acids: CASSLTVNTEAFF. CDR3 bases: TGTGCCAGCAGTCTTACGGTGAACACTGAAGCTTTCTTT.